The present T cell receptor beta chain was sequenced within a study of regulatory T cells in long-lasting Graves disease. Overall study: Graves' cases, newly diagnosed, had used antithyroid drugs under 3 months. Study-level findings and limits: The number of shared public clonotypes was higher in persistent patients (roughly 2,800) than new patients (966).

A note on this clonotype: Its antigen remains unidentified.

Investigators prepared the TCR beta libraries by applying iRepertoire HTBI primers and Arm-PCR of CDR3 regions. TCRdb itself ran the multiplex PCR reads through MiXCR, one entry per CDR3 protein. The data contain 500,000 or so distinct CDR3 sequences, about 17% of them singletons. This CDR3 has 20 amino acids. V lost 11 bases and J lost 2, with 36 bases in between. Germline-derived CDR1 and CDR2 are MNHEY and SVGAGI. Time point specified: newly diagnosed GD, antithyroid drugs for less than 3 months. Researchers made the TCR library from RNA that was extracted from PBMCs. Another study also made use of these data, one on T cells in Graves' hyperthyroidism and ophthalmopathy. That work adds: A model of 13 V-J features distinguished ophthalmopathy from stable hyperthyroidism.

Sequencing was performed on peripheral blood mononuclear cells (PBMCs), taken at new diagnosis, from a patient treated with antithyroid drugs. The sequence derives from a man between 35 and 55 years old with Graves disease. The chain combines TRBV6-5 with TRBJ2-5; possible D gene TRBD2, 5 bases. Here the CDR3 reads CAGGPEIYFGLRVNQETQYF. The CDR3, as DNA: TGTGCCGGCGGGCCGGAGATCTATTTTGGGCTCCGAGTGAATCAAGAGACCCAGTACTTC.